The 29 T cell receptor beta chains below all came from one sample that was sequenced in a study of cytomegalovirus exposure and HLA in healthy donors. Primers for the PCR totalled 60 Vbeta and 13 Jbeta. TCRdb's copy holds only in-frame clones and misses some; the assay was immunoSEQ multiplex PCR. The table records about 78,000 clones, roughly 60% of them present only once. Material for sequencing was PBMCs. The receptors were sampled from a man aged 25-45 years in good health and CMV-seropositive.

The chain carries TRBV2 and TRBJ2-3, with D possibly TRBD1 on 6 matching bases. Per the germline V gene, CDR1 is SNHLY and CDR2 is FYNNEI. This CDR3 has 16 amino acids. The V gene lost 6 bases and the J gene lost 1 base, with 17 bases spanning the gap. The CDR3 DNA is TGTGCCAGCAGGCAAATCGACAGGATGGGCACAGATACGCAGTATTTT. It specifies CASRQIDRMGTDTQYF.

The J gene is TRBJ1-5, the V gene TRBV5-4; D unresolved. Germline loops: CDR1 SGHNT, CDR2 YYREEE (reference sequence). The CDR3 runs 16 residues. The germline V and J ends were trimmed by 1 base and 5 bases, with 16 bases remaining between them. CDR3 residues: CASSLLGREEYQPQHF. For the CDR3, the DNA is TGTGCCAGCAGCTTGCTCGGCCGGGAAGAATATCAGCCCCAGCATTTT.

This clone was counted a few times. The chain is built from TRBV28 and TRBJ1-2; 7 nucleotides agree with TRBD1. V gave up 8 bases and J gave up 1 base; unmatched junction bases: 7. This CDR3 contains 14 residues. Germline V gives CDR1 MDHEN, CDR2 SYDVKM. DNA for the CDR3: TGTGCCAGCCTCCGGGACAGCCTTAACTATGGCTACACCTTC. It specifies CASLRDSLNYGYTF.

V and J are TRBV7-6 and TRBJ2-3; unclear D gene. V dropped 5 bases and J dropped 2 bases, with 8 bases sitting between them. This CDR3 spans 13 amino acids. Germline V gene sequence: CDR1 SGHVS, CDR2 FNYEAQ. CDR3 sequence (DNA): TGTGCCAGCAGCCCGCGGCTCACAGATACGCAGTATTTT. Encoded protein: CASSPRLTDTQYF.

This clone has more than one count but fewer than ten. The chain is built from TRBV5-6 and TRBJ2-5; 8 nucleotides agree with TRBD1. CDR1 and CDR2 from the germline V gene are SGHDT and YYEEEE. CDR3 length equals 13 residues. V trimming: 3 bases; J trimming: 5 bases; junction bases outside the gene matches: 3. CDR3 DNA: TGTGCCAGCAGCTACTGGGACAGGGAGACCCAGTACTTC. It translates to CASSYWDRETQYF.

In DNA, the CDR3 is TGTGCCAGCTCACGTTGGACAGGGGAGAGTCAGCAGTTCTTC. Its protein is CASSRWTGESQQFF. The V and J genes are TRBV18 and TRBJ2-1; 9 bases line up with TRBD1. The CDR3 sequence is 14 residues long. V lost 4 bases and J lost 11; bases outside the gene matches: 9. CDR1 is KGHSH and CDR2 is LQKENI in the germline V gene. Using reference TRBV18 and TRBJ2-1 for the parts outside the CDR3, the full variable domain is NAGVMQNPRHLVRRRGQEARLRCSPMKGHSHVYWYRQLPEEGLKFMVYLQKENIIDESGMPKERFSAEFPKEGPSILRIQQVVRGDSAAYFCASSRWTGESQQFFGPGTRLTVL.

The chain joins TRBV15 to TRBJ1-2; weak D call: TRBD1 (5 bases). Trimming stripped 7 bases from V and 8 bases from J, with 17 bases between. In germline, CDR1 is LNHNV, CDR2 YYDKDF (reference sequence). CDR3 length equals 13 residues. CDR3 bases: TGTGCCACCACTACCGGACAAGAACAAGGCTACACCTTC. The encoded protein is CATTTGQEQGYTF.

CDR3 sequence (DNA): TGTGCCAGCAGTCCATGGGACACCCCAAGATCACCCCTCCACTTT. It yields the protein CASSPWDTPRSPLHF. V gene TRBV28 combines with J gene TRBJ1-6; maybe TRBD1 (6 bases). The CDR3 has 15 amino acids. V was cut by 5 bases and J by 10 bases, with 18 bases left in between. Germline V gene sequence: CDR1 MDHEN, CDR2 SYDVKM.

The genes are TRBV5-1 and TRBJ2-3; 7 bases are shared with TRBD1. CDR1 is SGHRS, CDR2 YFSETQ, per germline. The V and J ends lost 0 bases and 0 bases, in that order; junction bases with no gene match: 4. The CDR3 is 16 amino acids. Written as DNA, the CDR3 is TGCGCCAGCAGCTTGGATGGACAGGCAAGCACAGATACGCAGTATTTT. It is translated as CASSLDGQASTDTQYF. The whole variable domain, filled in from reference TRBV5-1 and TRBJ2-3, reads KAGVTQTPRYLIKTRGQQVTLSCSPISGHRSVSWYQQTPGQGLQFLFEYFSETQRNKGNFPGRFSGRQFSNSRSEMNVSTLELGDSALYLCASSLDGQASTDTQYFGPGTRLTVL.

The chain couples TRBV5-1 to TRBJ2-2; D remains unclear. The V gene lost 2 bases and the J gene lost 6 bases, with 5 bases spanning the gap. The length of the CDR3 is 12 residues. Germline assignment: CDR1 SGHRS and CDR2 YFSETQ. As DNA, the CDR3 is TGCGCCAGCAGCTTAGTAGCCGGGGAGCTGTTTTTT. Protein: CASSLVAGELFF.

The J gene is TRBJ2-7, the V gene TRBV2; D is unclear. CDR3 length equals 10 residues. Trimming removed 8 bases from V and 4 bases from J, with 6 bases in between. Germline CDR1 is SNHLY and CDR2 is FYNNEI. CDR3 nucleotides: TGTGCCAGCCTAAAGTACGAGCAGTACTTC. Protein sequence: CASLKYEQYF.

This chain connects TRBV27 to TRBJ2-3, with D perhaps TRBD2 (6 bases). The germline V gene has CDR1 MNHEY and CDR2 SMNVEV (reference sequence). Trimming left V 5 bases short and J 0 bases short, with 15 bases between. The CDR3 loop spans 16 amino acids. CDR3 in amino acids: CASSPTGSTSTDTQYF. The CDR3 nucleotides read TGTGCCAGCAGTCCGACCGGGAGCACTAGCACAGATACGCAGTATTTT.

This clone was detected only a few times. The chain joins TRBV4-2 to TRBJ1-6, with D unclear. Germline CDR1 LGHNA, CDR2 YNFKEQ. CDR3 size: 16 residues. V was clipped by 0 bases and J by 7 bases, with 13 bases between them. The CDR3 reads CASSQDRATRNSPLHF. CDR3 sequence (DNA): TGTGCCAGCAGCCAAGATCGCGCGACAAGAAATTCACCCCTCCACTTT.

The chain combines TRBV13 with TRBJ1-4; TRBD1 might be the D (5 bases). V was clipped by 3 bases and J by 5 bases, with 10 bases between them. Looked up from germline, CDR1 is PRHDT and CDR2 is FYEKMQ (reference sequence). The CDR3 is 14 amino acids. CDR3 DNA sequence: TGTGCCAGCAGCTTGCAGGGTATAAATGAAAAACTGTTTTTT. Protein: CASSLQGINEKLFF.

The chain employs TRBV18 and TRBJ2-1, with 11 bases fitting TRBD2. The germline gives CDR1 KGHSH, CDR2 LQKENI. V was pared by 3 bases and J by 8 bases, with 3 bases of the junction left unmatched. The length of the CDR3 is 14 residues. The CDR3 bases are TGTGCCAGCTCACCTAGCGGGGGGGTTGATGAGCAGTTCTTC. Protein product: CASSPSGGVDEQFF.

This clone was counted only a few times. The chain has TRBV6-5 and TRBJ1-4; D unresolved. V was clipped by 6 bases and J by 2 bases, with 13 bases between them. The CDR3 is 15 residues long. CDR1 and CDR2 from the germline V gene are MNHEY and SVGAGI. The CDR3 DNA follows: TGTGCCAGCAGGAATCACGCGGGGACTAATGAAAAACTGTTTTTT. It encodes CASRNHAGTNEKLFF.

The chain carries TRBV2 and TRBJ2-1; TRBD1 agrees at 7 bases. Unmatched junction bases numbered 3, after V lost 3 bases and J lost 4 bases. The CDR3 consists of 14 residues. The germline gives CDR1 SNHLY, CDR2 FYNNEI. CDR3 nucleotide sequence: TGTGCCAGCAGTGACCCGGACAGGTACAATGAGCAGTTCTTC. As protein: CASSDPDRYNEQFF.

This chain links TRBV28 with TRBJ2-7; D remains ambiguous. The germline CDR1 and CDR2 sequences are MDHEN and SYDVKM. This CDR3 has 14 amino acids. V was trimmed by 3 bases and J by 3 bases, leaving 12 bases between them. The CDR3 region has the DNA TGTGCCAGCAGTTTGTCCTTGAGTAGCTACGAGCAGTACTTC. As protein: CASSLSLSSYEQYF. The full variable domain, with the rest looked up from reference TRBV28 and TRBJ2-7, is DVKVTQSSRYLVKRTGEKVFLECVQDMDHENMFWYRQDPGLGLRLIYFSYDVKMKEKGDIPEGYSVSREKKERFSLILESASTNQTSMYLCASSLSLSSYEQYFGPGTRLTVT.

J is TRBJ1-1 and V is TRBV4-2; D possibly corresponds to TRBD1 (6 bases). V lost 0 bases, J lost 0 bases, and 11 bases lay in between. CDR1 and CDR2 from the germline V gene are LGHNA and YNFKEQ. The CDR3 contains 16 residues. CDR3 bases: TGTGCCAGCAGCCAAGAGTACAGGGAACTGAACACTGAAGCTTTCTTT. Protein product: CASSQEYRELNTEAFF.

The rearrangement uses TRBV19 and TRBJ2-6, with D perhaps TRBD1 (5 bases). Trimming stripped 5 bases from V and 5 bases from J, with 16 bases between. This CDR3 region has 16 residues. The germline V gene has CDR1 LNHDA and CDR2 SQIVND (reference sequence). The CDR3 region is CASSHRPVSRANVLTF. CDR3 DNA sequence: TGTGCCAGTAGTCACAGGCCAGTTTCTAGGGCCAACGTCCTGACTTTC.

This chain uses TRBV5-6 with TRBJ2-7, with D maybe TRBD1 (6 bases). V dropped 6 bases and J dropped 0 bases, with 13 bases sitting between them. Per germline, CDR1 SGHDT and CDR2 YYEEEE. The length of the CDR3 is 14 residues. CDR3 amino acids: CASNHRVTSYEQYF. In DNA, the CDR3 is TGTGCCAGCAACCACAGGGTAACCTCCTACGAGCAGTACTTC.

The rearrangement links TRBV28 to TRBJ1-1; 7 nucleotides agree with TRBD1. This CDR3 is 12 amino acids long. Germline-derived CDR1 and CDR2 are MDHEN and SYDVKM. With V trimmed by 3 bases and J by 11 bases, 6 bases remained unmatched. The DNA for the CDR3 is TGTGCCAGCAGTTTCCCCGACAGGGCGGCTTTCTTT. Translation gives CASSFPDRAAFF.

This rearrangement joins TRBV30 to TRBJ1-5; 10 bases fit TRBD1. The V gene's germline CDR1 is GTSNPN and CDR2 SVGIG (reference sequence). CDR3 length: 13 residues. The CDR3 DNA reads TGTGCATCGGGACAGGGGTTCAATCAGCCCCAGCATTTT. Translation: CASGQGFNQPQHF.

This clone has a single count. CDR3 in amino acids: CASSERSRANEQFF. The CDR3 nucleotides are TGTGCCAGCAGTGAAAGGAGCAGGGCCAATGAGCAGTTCTTC. The genes are TRBV6-1 and TRBJ2-1, with D perhaps TRBD1 (5 bases). Germline CDR1 MNHNS, CDR2 SASEGT. Trimming left V 2 bases short and J 6 bases short, with 11 bases between. The CDR3 consists of 14 residues.

V gene TRBV4-1 combines with J gene TRBJ2-1; D may be TRBD1 (5 bases). The germline V gene has CDR1 MGHRA and CDR2 YSYEKL. The CDR3 length is 16 residues. V lost 3 bases and J lost 0, with 12 bases in between. The CDR3 sequence is CASSQMTVSSYNEQFF. The DNA for the CDR3 is TGCGCCAGCAGCCAGATGACAGTGAGCTCCTACAATGAGCAGTTCTTC.

The chain has TRBV19 and TRBJ2-5; 9 bases line up with TRBD2. The CDR3 loop spans 16 amino acids. The V gene's germline CDR1 is LNHDA and CDR2 SQIVND (reference sequence). With V trimmed by 4 bases and J by 2 bases, 8 bases remained unmatched. The CDR3 is CASSSVGTSYQETQYF. DNA of the CDR3: TGTGCCAGTAGTAGTGTGGGGACTAGCTATCAAGAGACCCAGTACTTC.

This clone has a handful of counts. The gene calls are TRBV14 and TRBJ1-5, with D hard to call. The germline V gene has CDR1 SGHDN and CDR2 FVKESK. The CDR3 is 14 residues long. Deletions cut 4 bases from V and 2 bases from J, with 9 bases between. CDR3 amino acids: CASSREGRNQPQHF. CDR3 nucleotides: TGTGCCAGCAGCCGGGAGGGCCGCAATCAGCCCCAGCATTTT.

This chain links TRBV19 with TRBJ1-1; TRBD1 might be the D (5 bases). Germline CDR1 is LNHDA and CDR2 is SQIVND (reference sequence). The V gene lost 2 bases and the J gene lost 4 bases, with 8 bases spanning the gap. CDR3 length equals 13 residues. Written as DNA, the CDR3 is TGTGCCAGTAGTATACAGGGAACCACTGAAGCTTTCTTT. Protein product: CASSIQGTTEAFF.

The chain recombines TRBV30 with TRBJ1-5, with D unclear. The CDR3 is 15 amino acids. Germline loops: CDR1 GTSNPN, CDR2 SVGIG (reference sequence). Trimming took off 0 bases at V and 0 bases at J, with 9 bases between the two ends. In nucleotides, the CDR3 is TGTGCCTGGAGTGTACCGGGAAATAGCAATCAGCCCCAGCATTTT. This gives the protein CAWSVPGNSNQPQHF.